The 4 T cell receptor beta chains presented below share a single source sample, sequenced in a study of cytomegalovirus exposure and HLA in healthy donors. Primers for the PCR totalled 60 Vbeta and 13 Jbeta. The protocol was immunoSEQ multiplex PCR, while the TCRdb copy is restricted to in-frame clones and leaves out a portion. The repertoire consists of approximately 150,000 clones, with 65% to 85% occurring once and the leading ten covering less than 3%. Sequencing was performed on PBMCs. These receptor sequences come from a male donor in good health and CMV-seronegative.

A single count supports this clone. This sequence joins TRBV7-2 and TRBJ2-3, with D perhaps TRBD2 (5 bases). Germline-derived CDR1 and CDR2 are SGHTA and FQGNSA. Trimming stripped 1 base from V and 4 bases from J, with 12 bases between. This CDR3 comprises 15 residues. This CDR3 is CASSLEAAGSDTQYF. In nucleotides, the CDR3 is TGTGCCAGCAGCTTAGAGGCGGCGGGTTCAGATACGCAGTATTTT.

The V call is TRBV7-9, the J call TRBJ2-7; tentatively, D is TRBD2 (5 bases). Trimming removed 6 bases at V and 4 bases at J, with 13 bases between. Germline V lookup: CDR1 SEHNR, CDR2 FQNEAQ (reference sequence). There are 13 residues in the CDR3. In nucleotides, the CDR3 is TGTGCCAGCAGTCAATCTGAGCGGTACGAGCAGTACTTC. Protein product: CASSQSERYEQYF. Variable domain in full (rest from reference TRBV7-9 and TRBJ2-7): DTGVSQNPRHKITKRGQNVTFRCDPISEHNRLYWYRQTLGQGPEFLTYFQNEAQLEKSRLLSDRFSAERPKGSFSTLEIQRTEQGDSAMYLCASSQSERYEQYFGPGTRLTVT.

V usage is TRBV28 and J usage is TRBJ2-2; the match to TRBD2 covers 7 bases. The CDR3 runs to 15 residues. Trimming took 3 bases from V and 5 from J; bases not matched to a gene: 6. The germline gives CDR1 MDHEN, CDR2 SYDVKM. In nucleotides, the CDR3 is TGTGCCAGCAGTTTTCGAGGGACTAAAACCGGGGAGCTGTTTTTT. Protein: CASSFRGTKTGELFF.

The CDR3 protein is CASSIDQVADGSSYNSPLHF. In DNA, the CDR3 is TGTGCCAGTAGTATAGATCAAGTGGCAGACGGGAGCTCCTATAATTCACCCCTCCACTTT. The chain recombines TRBV19 with TRBJ1-6; D is unresolved. The CDR3 is 20 amino acids. Germline V lookup: CDR1 LNHDA, CDR2 SQIVND (reference sequence). V was trimmed by 0 bases and J by 0 bases, leaving 18 bases between them. Using reference TRBV19 and TRBJ1-6 for the parts outside the CDR3, the full variable domain is DGGITQSPKYLFRKEGQNVTLSCEQNLNHDAMYWYRQDPGQGLRLIYYSQIVNDFQKGDIAEGYSVSREKKESFPLTVTSAQKNPTAFYLCASSIDQVADGSSYNSPLHFGNGTRLTVT.